The 3 T cell receptor beta chains below all came from one sample that was sequenced in a study of cytotoxic CD8 clonotypes in ibrutinib-treated CLL. Only in-frame clones appear in the TCRdb table, and some are missing; sequencing was by immunoSEQ multiplex PCR. This repertoire shows about 200,000 clones, 75% to 85% found once; its top ten account for 10% to 12%. This specimen was PBMCs, taken after 12 months of ibrutinib treatment. These receptor sequences come from a human donor with chronic lymphocytic leukemia.

This clone was seen a single time. V usage is TRBV5-6 and J usage is TRBJ1-2; 9 bases agree with TRBD1. Trimming at V came to 5 bases and at J to 4 bases, leaving 15 bases not matched to a gene. The CDR3 totals 17 residues. The germline V gene encodes CDR1 SGHDT and CDR2 YYEEEE. In DNA form, the CDR3 reads TGTGCCAGCAGAATGAGGTCCGACAGGGGGAACCGCTATGGCTACACCTTC. Residues: CASRMRSDRGNRYGYTF.

V gene TRBV7-8 combines with J gene TRBJ2-4; D is perhaps TRBD1 (5 bases). CDR1 is SGHVS and CDR2 is FQNEAQ in the germline V gene. This CDR3 comprises 13 residues. Trimming stripped 5 bases from V and 11 bases from J, with 16 bases between. Here the CDR3 DNA reads TGTGCCAGCAGCACCTTACAGGAGTCATTTCAGTACTTC. Translated, it gives CASSTLQESFQYF.

V is TRBV6-5 and J is TRBJ1-1, with 9 bases fitting TRBD1. The CDR3 has 15 residues. The germline CDR1 and CDR2 sequences are MNHEY and SVGAGI. V was pared by 5 bases and J by 5 bases, with 9 bases of the junction left unmatched. CDR3 loop: CASSLSTGGVTEAFF. The CDR3 bases are TGTGCCAGCAGTCTGTCGACAGGGGGTGTAACTGAAGCTTTCTTT.